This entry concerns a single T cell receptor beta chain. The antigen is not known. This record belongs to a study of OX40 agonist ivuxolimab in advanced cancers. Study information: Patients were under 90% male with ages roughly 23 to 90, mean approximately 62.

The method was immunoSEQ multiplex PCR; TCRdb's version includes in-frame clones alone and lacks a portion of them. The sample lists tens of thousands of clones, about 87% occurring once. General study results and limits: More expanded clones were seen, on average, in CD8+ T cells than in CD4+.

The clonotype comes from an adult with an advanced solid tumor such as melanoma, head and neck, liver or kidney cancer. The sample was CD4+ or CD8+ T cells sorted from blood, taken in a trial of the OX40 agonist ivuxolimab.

CDR3 amino acids: CSVVEGLTTGELFF. In DNA form, the CDR3 reads TGCAGCGTTGTTGAGGGACTGACTACCGGGGAGCTGTTTTTT. The chain has TRBV29-1 and TRBJ2-2, with D perhaps matching TRBD2 (6 bases). The CDR3 loop spans 14 amino acids. V lost 4 bases to trimming and J lost 5 bases, with 14 bases between them. From germline, CDR1 is SQVTM and CDR2 ANQGSEA.